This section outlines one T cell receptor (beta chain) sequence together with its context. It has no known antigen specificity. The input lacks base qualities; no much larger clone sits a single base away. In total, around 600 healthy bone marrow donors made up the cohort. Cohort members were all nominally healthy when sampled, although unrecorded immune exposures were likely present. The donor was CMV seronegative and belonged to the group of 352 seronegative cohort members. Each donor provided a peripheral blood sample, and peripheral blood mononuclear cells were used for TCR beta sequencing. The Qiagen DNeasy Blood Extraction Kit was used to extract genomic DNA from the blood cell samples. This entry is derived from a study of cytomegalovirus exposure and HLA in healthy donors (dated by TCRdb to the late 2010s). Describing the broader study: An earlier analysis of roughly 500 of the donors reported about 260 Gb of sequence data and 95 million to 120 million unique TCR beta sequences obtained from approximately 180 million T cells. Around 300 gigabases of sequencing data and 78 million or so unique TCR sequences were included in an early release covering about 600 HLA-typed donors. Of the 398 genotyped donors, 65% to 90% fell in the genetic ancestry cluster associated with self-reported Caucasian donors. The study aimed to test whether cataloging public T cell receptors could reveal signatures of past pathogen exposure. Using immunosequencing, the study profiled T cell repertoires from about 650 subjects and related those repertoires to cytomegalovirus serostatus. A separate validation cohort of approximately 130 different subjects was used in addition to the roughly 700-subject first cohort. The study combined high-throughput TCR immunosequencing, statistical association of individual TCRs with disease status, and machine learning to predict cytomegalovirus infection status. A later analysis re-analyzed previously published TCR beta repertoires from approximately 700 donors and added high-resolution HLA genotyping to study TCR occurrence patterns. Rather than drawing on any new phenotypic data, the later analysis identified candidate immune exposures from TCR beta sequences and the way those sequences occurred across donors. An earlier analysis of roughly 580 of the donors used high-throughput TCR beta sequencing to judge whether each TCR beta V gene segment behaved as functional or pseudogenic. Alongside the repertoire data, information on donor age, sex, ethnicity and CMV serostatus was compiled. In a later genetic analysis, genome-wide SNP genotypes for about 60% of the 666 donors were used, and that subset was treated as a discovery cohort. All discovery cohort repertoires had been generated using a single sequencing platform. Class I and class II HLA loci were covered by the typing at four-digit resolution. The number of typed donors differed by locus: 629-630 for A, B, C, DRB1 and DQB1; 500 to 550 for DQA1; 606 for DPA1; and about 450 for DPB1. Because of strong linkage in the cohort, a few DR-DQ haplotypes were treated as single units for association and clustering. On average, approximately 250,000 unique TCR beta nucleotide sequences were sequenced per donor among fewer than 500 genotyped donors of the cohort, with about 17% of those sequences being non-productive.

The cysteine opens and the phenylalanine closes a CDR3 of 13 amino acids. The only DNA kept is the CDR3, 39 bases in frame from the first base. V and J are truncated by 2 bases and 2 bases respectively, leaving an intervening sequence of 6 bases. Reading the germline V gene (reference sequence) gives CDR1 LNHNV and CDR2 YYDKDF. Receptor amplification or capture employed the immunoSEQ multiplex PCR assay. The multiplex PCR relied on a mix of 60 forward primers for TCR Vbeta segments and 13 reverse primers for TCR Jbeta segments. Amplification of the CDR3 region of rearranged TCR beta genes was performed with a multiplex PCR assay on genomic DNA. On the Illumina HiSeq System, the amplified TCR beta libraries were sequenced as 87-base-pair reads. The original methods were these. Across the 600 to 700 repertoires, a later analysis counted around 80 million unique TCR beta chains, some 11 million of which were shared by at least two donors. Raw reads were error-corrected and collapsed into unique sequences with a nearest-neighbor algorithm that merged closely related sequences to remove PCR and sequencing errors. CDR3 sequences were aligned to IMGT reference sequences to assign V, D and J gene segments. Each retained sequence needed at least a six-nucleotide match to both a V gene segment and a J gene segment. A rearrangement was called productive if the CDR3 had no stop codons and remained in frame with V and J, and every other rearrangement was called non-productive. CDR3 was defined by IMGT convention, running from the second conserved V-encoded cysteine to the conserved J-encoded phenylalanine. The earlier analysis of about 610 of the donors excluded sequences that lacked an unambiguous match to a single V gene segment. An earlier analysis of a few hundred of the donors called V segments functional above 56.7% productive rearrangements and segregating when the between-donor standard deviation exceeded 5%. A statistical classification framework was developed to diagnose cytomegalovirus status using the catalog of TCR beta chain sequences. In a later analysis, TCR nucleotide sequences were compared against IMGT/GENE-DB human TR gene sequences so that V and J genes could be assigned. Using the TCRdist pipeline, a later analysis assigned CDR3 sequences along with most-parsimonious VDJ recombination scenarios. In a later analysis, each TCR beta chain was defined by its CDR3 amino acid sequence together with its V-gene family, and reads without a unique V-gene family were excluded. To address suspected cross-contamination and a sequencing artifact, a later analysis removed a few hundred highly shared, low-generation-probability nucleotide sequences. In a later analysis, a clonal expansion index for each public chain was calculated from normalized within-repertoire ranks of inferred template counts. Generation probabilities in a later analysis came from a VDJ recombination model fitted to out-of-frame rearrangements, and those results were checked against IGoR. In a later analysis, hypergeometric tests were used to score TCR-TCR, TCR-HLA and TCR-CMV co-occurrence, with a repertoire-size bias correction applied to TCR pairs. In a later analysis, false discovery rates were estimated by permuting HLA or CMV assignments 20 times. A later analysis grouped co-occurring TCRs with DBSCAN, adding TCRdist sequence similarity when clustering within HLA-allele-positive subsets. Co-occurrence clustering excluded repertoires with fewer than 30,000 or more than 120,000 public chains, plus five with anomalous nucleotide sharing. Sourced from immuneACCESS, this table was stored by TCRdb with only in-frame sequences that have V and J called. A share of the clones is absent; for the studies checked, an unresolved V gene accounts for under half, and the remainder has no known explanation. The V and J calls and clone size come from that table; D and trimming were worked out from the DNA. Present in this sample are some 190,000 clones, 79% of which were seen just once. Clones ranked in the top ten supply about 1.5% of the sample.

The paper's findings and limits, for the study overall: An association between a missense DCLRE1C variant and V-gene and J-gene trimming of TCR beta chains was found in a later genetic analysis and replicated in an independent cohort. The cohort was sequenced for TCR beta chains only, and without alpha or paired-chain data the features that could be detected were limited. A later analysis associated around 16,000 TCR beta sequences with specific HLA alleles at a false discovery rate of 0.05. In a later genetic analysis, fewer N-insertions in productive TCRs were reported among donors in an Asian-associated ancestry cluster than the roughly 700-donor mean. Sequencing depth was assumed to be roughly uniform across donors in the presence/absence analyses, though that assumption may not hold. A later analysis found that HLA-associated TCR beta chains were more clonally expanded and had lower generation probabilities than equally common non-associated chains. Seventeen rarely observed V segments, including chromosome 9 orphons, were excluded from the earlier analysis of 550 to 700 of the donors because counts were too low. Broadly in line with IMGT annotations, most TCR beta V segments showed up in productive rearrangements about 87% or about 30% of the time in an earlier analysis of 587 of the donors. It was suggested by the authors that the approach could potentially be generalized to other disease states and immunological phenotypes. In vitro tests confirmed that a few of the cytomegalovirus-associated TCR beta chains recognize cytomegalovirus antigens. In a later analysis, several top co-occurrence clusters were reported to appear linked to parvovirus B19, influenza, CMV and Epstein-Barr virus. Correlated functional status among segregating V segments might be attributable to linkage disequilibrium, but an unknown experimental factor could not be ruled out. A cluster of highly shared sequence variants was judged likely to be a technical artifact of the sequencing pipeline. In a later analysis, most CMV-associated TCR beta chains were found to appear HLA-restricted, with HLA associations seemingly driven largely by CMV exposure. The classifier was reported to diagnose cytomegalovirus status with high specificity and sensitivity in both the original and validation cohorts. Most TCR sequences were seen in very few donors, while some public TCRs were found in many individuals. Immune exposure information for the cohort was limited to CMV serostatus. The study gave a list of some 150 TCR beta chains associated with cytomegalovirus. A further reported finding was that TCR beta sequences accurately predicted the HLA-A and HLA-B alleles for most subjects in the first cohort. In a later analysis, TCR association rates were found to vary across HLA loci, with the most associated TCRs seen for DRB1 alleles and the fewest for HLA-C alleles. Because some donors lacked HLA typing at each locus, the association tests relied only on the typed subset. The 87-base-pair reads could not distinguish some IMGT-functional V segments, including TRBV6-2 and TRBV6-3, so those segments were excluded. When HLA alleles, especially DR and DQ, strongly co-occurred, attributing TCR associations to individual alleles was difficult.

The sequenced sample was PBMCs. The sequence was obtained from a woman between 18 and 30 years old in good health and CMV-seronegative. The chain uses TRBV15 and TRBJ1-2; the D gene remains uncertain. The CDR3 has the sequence CATSRRRNYGYTF. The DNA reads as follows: TGTGCCACCAGCAGACGCAGGAACTATGGCTACACCTTC.